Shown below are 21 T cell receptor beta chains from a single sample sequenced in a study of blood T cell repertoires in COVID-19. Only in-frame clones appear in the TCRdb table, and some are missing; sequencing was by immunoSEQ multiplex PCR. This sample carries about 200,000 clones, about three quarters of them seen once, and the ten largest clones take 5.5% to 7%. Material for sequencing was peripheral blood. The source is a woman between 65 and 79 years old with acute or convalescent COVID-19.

DNA for the CDR3: TGTGCCAGCAGTCGACTAGCGGGAGTGCCCGAGCAGTACTTC. Encoded protein: CASSRLAGVPEQYF. V gene TRBV6-5 combines with J gene TRBJ2-7, with TRBD2 matching 12 bases. J gave up 6 bases and V 5 bases, and 5 bases lay outside the gene matches. Germline V gene lookup returns CDR1 MNHEY and CDR2 SVGAGI. The CDR3 consists of 14 residues.

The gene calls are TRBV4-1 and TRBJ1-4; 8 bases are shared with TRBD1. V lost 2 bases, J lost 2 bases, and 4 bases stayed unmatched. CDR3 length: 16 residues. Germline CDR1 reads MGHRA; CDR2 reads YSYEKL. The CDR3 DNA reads TGCGCCAGCAGCCAAAATCAGGGGGCTACTAATGAAAAACTGTTTTTT. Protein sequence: CASSQNQGATNEKLFF.

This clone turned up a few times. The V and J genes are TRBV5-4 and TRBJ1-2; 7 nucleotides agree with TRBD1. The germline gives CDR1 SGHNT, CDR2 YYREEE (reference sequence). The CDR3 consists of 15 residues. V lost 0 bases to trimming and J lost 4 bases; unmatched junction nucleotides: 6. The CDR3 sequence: CASSLAIGQAYGYTF. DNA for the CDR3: TGTGCCAGCAGCTTGGCCATAGGACAGGCCTATGGCTACACCTTC.

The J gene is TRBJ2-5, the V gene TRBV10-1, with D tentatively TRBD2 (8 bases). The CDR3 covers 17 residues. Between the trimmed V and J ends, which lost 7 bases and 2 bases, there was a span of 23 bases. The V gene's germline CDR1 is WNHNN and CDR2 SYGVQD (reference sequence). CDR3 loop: CASKIAGQIGDQETQYF. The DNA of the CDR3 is TGCGCCAGCAAAATAGCGGGACAGATAGGGGATCAAGAGACCCAGTACTTC.

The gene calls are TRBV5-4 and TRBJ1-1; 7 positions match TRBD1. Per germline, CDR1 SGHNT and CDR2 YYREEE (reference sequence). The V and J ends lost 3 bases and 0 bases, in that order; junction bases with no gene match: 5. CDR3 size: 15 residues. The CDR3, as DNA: TGTGCCAGCAGCTCGCGACAGGGTTTGAACACTGAAGCTTTCTTT. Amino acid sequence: CASSSRQGLNTEAFF. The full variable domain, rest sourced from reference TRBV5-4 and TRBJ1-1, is ETGVTQSPTHLIKTRGQQVTLRCSSQSGHNTVSWYQQALGQGPQFIFQYYREEENGRGNFPPRFSGLQFPNYSSELNVNALELDDSALYLCASSSRQGLNTEAFFGQGTRLTVV.

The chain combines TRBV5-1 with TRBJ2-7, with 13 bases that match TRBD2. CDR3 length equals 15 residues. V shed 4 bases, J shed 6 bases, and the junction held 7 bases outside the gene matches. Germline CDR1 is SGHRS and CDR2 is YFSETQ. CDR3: CASSPGLAGVREQYF. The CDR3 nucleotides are TGCGCCAGCAGCCCCGGACTAGCGGGAGTCCGCGAGCAGTACTTC.

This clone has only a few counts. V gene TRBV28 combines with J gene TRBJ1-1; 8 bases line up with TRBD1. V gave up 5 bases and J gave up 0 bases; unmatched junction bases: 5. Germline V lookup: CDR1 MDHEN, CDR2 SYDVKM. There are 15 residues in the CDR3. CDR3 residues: CASSDAGGMNTEAFF. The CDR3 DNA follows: TGTGCCAGCAGTGATGCAGGGGGCATGAACACTGAAGCTTTCTTT.

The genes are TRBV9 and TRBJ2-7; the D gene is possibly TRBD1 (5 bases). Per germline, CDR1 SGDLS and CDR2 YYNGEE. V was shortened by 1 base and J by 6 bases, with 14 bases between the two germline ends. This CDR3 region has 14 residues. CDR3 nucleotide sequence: TGTGCCAGCAGCGTATCAGGGCGCTCCGTCGAGCAGTACTTC. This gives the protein CASSVSGRSVEQYF.

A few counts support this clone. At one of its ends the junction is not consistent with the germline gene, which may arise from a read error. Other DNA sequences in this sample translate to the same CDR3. The CDR3 DNA sequence: TGCGCCAGCGGGACGGGGGGGCAGAGCTATGGCTACACCTTC. Its protein is CASGTGGQSYGYTF. The chain joins TRBV7-3 to TRBJ1-2; tentative D call: TRBD1 (6 bases). This CDR3 comprises 14 residues. The germline V gene has CDR1 SGHTA and CDR2 FQGTGA.

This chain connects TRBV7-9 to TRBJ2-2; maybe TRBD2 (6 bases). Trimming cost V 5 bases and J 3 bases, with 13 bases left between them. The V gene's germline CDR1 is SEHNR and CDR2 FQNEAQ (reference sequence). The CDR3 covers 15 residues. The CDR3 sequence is CASSPRLVDTGELFF. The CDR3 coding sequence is TGTGCCAGCAGCCCTAGACTAGTGGACACCGGGGAGCTGTTTTTT.

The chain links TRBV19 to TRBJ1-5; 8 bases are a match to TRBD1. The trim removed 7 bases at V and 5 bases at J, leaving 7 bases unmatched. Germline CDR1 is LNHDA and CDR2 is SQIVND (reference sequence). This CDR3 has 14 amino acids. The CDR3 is CASKFTGGDQPQHF. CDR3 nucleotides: TGTGCCAGTAAGTTTACAGGGGGGGATCAGCCCCAGCATTTT.

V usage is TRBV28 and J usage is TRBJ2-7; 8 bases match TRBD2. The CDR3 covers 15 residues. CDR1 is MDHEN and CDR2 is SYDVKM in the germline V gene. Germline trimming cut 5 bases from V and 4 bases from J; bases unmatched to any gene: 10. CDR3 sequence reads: CASSPSLAGLYEQYF. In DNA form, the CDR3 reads TGTGCCAGCAGTCCCTCTCTAGCGGGTTTGTACGAGCAGTACTTC.

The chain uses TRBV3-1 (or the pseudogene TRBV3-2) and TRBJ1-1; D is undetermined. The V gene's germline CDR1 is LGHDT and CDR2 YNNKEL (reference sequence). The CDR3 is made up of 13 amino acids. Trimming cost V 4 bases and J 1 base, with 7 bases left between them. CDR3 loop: CASSRNKNTEAFF. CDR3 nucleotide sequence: TGTGCCAGCAGCCGAAACAAGAACACTGAAGCTTTCTTT.

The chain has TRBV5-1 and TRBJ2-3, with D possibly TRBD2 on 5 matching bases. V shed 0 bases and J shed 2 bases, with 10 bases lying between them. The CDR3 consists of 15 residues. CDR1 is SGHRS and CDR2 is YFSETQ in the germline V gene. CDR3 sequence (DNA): TGCGCCAGCAGCTTGGTTGGACTCCTCACAGATACGCAGTATTTT. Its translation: CASSLVGLLTDTQYF.

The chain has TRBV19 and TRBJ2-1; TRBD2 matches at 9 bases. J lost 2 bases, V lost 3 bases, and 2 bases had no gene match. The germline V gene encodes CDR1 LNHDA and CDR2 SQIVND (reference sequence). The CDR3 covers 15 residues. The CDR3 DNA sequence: TGTGCCAGTAGTATTCCTAGCGGGACCTACAATGAGCAGTTCTTC. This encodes CASSIPSGTYNEQFF.

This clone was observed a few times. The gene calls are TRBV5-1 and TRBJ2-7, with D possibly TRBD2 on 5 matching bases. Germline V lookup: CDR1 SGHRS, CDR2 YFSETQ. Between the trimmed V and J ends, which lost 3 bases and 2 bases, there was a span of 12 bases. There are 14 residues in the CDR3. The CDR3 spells CASSSEGITYEQYF. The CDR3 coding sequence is TGCGCCAGCAGCTCTGAGGGAATTACCTACGAGCAGTACTTC.

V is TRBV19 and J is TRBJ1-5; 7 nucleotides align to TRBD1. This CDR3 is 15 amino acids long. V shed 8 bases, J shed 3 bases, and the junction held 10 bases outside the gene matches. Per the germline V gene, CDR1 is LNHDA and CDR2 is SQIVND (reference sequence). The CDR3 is CASLKTGTINQPQHF. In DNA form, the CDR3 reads TGTGCCAGTCTCAAGACAGGGACAATCAATCAGCCCCAGCATTTT.

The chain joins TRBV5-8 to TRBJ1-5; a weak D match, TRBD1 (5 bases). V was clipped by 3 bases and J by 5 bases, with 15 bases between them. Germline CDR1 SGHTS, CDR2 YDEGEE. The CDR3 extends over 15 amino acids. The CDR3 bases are TGTGCCAGCAGCTCTACCGACAGTTCCGATCAGCCCCAGCATTTT. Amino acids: CASSSTDSSDQPQHF. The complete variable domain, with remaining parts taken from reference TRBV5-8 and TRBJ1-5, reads EAGVTQSPTHLIKTRGQQATLRCSPISGHTSVYWYQQALGLGLQFLLWYDEGEERNRGNFPPRFSGRQFPNYSSELNVNALELEDSALYLCASSSTDSSDQPQHFGDGTRLSIL.

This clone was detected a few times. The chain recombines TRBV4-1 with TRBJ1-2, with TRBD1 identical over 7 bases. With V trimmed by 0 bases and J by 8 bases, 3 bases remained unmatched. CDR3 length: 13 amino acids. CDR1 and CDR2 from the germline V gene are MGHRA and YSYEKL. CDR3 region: CASSQERGRGYTF. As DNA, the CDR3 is TGCGCCAGCAGCCAAGAGAGGGGGCGCGGCTACACCTTC.

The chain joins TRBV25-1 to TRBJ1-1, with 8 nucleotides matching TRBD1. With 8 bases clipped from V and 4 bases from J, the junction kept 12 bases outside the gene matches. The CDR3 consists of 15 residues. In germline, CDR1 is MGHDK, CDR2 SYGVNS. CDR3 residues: CASGGTGGRRTEAFF. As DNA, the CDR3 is TGTGCCAGCGGGGGAACAGGGGGACGACGCACTGAAGCTTTCTTT.

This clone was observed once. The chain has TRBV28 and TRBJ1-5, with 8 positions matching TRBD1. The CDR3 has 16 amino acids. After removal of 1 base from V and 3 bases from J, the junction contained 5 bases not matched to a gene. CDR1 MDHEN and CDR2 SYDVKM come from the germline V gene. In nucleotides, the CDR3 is TGTGCCAGCAGTTTATCCCTGGGACAGGTCAATCAGCCCCAGCATTTT. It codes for CASSLSLGQVNQPQHF.